The clone carrying this T cell receptor beta chain was observed once. These data are taken from a study of cytomegalovirus exposure and HLA in healthy donors. CDR1 and CDR2 from the germline V gene are KGHSH and LQKENI. Trimming cost V 2 bases and J 6 bases; bases outside gene matches: 5. CDR3 size: 16 residues. PCR was performed using 60 Vbeta and 13 Jbeta primers. Profiling relied on immunoSEQ multiplex PCR, and the TCRdb table lists in-frame clones only, not all of them. Of 120,000 or so clones in the sample, about 80% were seen once. The source material was PBMCs. This chain links TRBV18 with TRBJ1-6; 9 bases fit TRBD1. This TCR was recovered from a male donor in good health and CMV-seronegative. CDR3 nucleotide sequence: TGTGCCAGCTCACCAAGGACAGGGGTTTTTAATTCACCCCTCCACTTT. Protein sequence: CASSPRTGVFNSPLHF.